Following are 32 T cell receptor beta chains from one sample sequenced in a study of blood T cell repertoires in COVID-19. TCRdb's copy holds only in-frame clones and misses some; the assay was immunoSEQ multiplex PCR. The table has some 230,000 clones, 65% to 90% seen once. Specimen: peripheral blood. The receptors were gathered from a woman aged 50 to 65 with acute or convalescent COVID-19.

This sequence joins TRBV6-5 and TRBJ2-1, with 7 bases that match TRBD2. V dropped 7 bases and J dropped 5; count of bases not matched to a gene: 5. The CDR3 loop spans 13 amino acids. The V gene's germline CDR1 is MNHEY and CDR2 SVGAGI. The CDR3 here is CASTAGVNNEQFF. The DNA of the CDR3 is TGTGCCAGCACGGCGGGAGTAAACAATGAGCAGTTCTTC.

The gene calls are TRBV10-2 and TRBJ2-7; D not resolved. The CDR3 length is 12 residues. Germline values: CDR1 WSHSY, CDR2 SAAADI. V lost 4 bases, J lost 1 base, and 5 bases lay in between. The CDR3 spells CASSVQSYEQYF. CDR3 nucleotide sequence: TGCGCCAGCAGTGTACAGTCCTACGAGCAGTACTTC.

This chain joins TRBV11-2 and TRBJ1-1; 7 bases align to TRBD1. The germline CDR1 and CDR2 sequences are SGHAT and FQNNGV. The length of the CDR3 is 15 residues. With 5 bases clipped from V and 0 bases from J, the junction kept 6 bases outside the gene matches. This CDR3 reads CASSPVGGVNTEAFF. The CDR3 region has the DNA TGTGCCAGCAGCCCAGTAGGGGGCGTGAACACTGAAGCTTTCTTT. The complete variable domain, with remaining parts taken from reference TRBV11-2 and TRBJ1-1, reads EAGVAQSPRYKIIEKRQSVAFWCNPISGHATLYWYQQILGQGPKLLIQFQNNGVVDDSQLPKDRFSAERLKGVDSTLKIQPAKLEDSAVYLCASSPVGGVNTEAFFGQGTRLTVV.

V and J are TRBV19 and TRBJ2-7, with D uncertain. Germline CDR1 LNHDA, CDR2 SQIVND (reference sequence). The CDR3 totals 14 residues. V was cut by 1 base and J by 2 bases, with 9 bases left in between. Here the CDR3 reads CASSIVFTAYEQYF. CDR3 coding DNA: TGTGCCAGTAGTATAGTGTTTACAGCCTACGAGCAGTACTTC.

This clone has more than one count but fewer than ten. The chain joins TRBV7-9 to TRBJ2-1, with D tentatively TRBD2 (6 bases). CDR1 and CDR2 from the germline V gene are SEHNR and FQNEAQ (reference sequence). The CDR3 is 14 residues long. Trimming stripped 5 bases from V and 9 bases from J, with 17 bases between. The CDR3 nucleotides read TGTGCCAGCAGCCACCGCCGGGAGATCAGTGAGCAGTTCTTC. Protein product: CASSHRREISEQFF. The complete variable domain, with remaining parts taken from reference TRBV7-9 and TRBJ2-1, reads DTGVSQNPRHKITKRGQNVTFRCDPISEHNRLYWYRQTLGQGPEFLTYFQNEAQLEKSRLLSDRFSAERPKGSFSTLEIQRTEQGDSAMYLCASSHRREISEQFFGPGTRLTVL.

The chain links TRBV4-2 to TRBJ2-7; TRBD1 agrees at 8 bases. The J segment lost 3 bases and the V segment lost 3 bases, leaving 7 bases of the junction unmatched. The CDR3 length is 15 residues. CDR1 is LGHNA, CDR2 YNFKEQ, per germline. The DNA for the CDR3 is TGTGCCAGCAGCCAGGGGGGACAGGACTACTACGAGCAGTACTTC. Residues: CASSQGGQDYYEQYF.

Concerning this clone: A junction end diverges from the germline sequence, so it may reflect a read error. The V call is TRBV7-7, the J call TRBJ2-2; TRBD1 matches 9 bases. The germline V gene has CDR1 SSHAT and CDR2 FNYEAQ (reference sequence). This CDR3 has 17 residues. The CDR3 coding sequence is TGTGCTAGCAGCTTAGTGGGGACAGGGTCTAACACCGGGGAGCTGTTTTTT. Protein sequence: CASSLVGTGSNTGELFF.

This chain joins TRBV7-9 and TRBJ2-1; maybe TRBD1 (6 bases). V lost 2 bases to trimming and J lost 9 bases, with 11 bases between them. There are 13 residues in the CDR3. Germline loops: CDR1 SEHNR, CDR2 FQNEAQ (reference sequence). CDR3 loop: CASSLFRGGEQFF. CDR3 nucleotide sequence: TGTGCCAGCAGCTTATTCAGGGGCGGTGAGCAGTTCTTC.

This sequence joins TRBV5-1 and TRBJ2-2, with TRBD2 matching 14 bases. The CDR3 has 16 amino acids. Germline V gene data show CDR1 as SGHRS and CDR2 as YFSETQ. J gave up 4 bases and V 5 bases, and 4 bases lay outside the gene matches. The CDR3 is CASRTGLAGGTGELFF. For the CDR3, the DNA is TGCGCCAGCAGAACTGGACTAGCGGGAGGCACCGGGGAGCTGTTTTTT.

The rearrangement uses TRBV5-4 and TRBJ2-1, with unresolved D. This CDR3 has 13 amino acids. V dropped 0 bases and J dropped 8 bases, with 9 bases sitting between them. Germline-derived CDR1 and CDR2 are SGHNT and YYREEE (reference sequence). The CDR3, as DNA: TGTGCCAGCAGCTTGGACTTCGGTGATGAGCAGTTCTTC. Amino acid sequence: CASSLDFGDEQFF.

The chain recombines TRBV20-1 with TRBJ1-5; D perhaps matches TRBD1 (5 bases). This CDR3 region has 18 residues. The ends were cut back, 3 bases at V and 0 bases at J, with 21 bases in the middle. Per germline, CDR1 DFQATT and CDR2 SNEGSKA (reference sequence). The CDR3 bases are TGCAGTGCTAGTTCCCGGGACTATAGTGGAGTTAGCAATCAGCCCCAGCATTTT. Translation: CSASSRDYSGVSNQPQHF.

The J gene is TRBJ2-3, the V gene TRBV19; maybe TRBD1 (7 bases). V was shortened by 6 bases and J by 3 bases, with 10 bases between the two germline ends. The CDR3 is 13 amino acids. The V gene's germline CDR1 is LNHDA and CDR2 SQIVND (reference sequence). The CDR3 loop is CASSQGGTDTQYF. CDR3 nucleotides: TGTGCCAGTAGCCAGGGGGGAACAGATACGCAGTATTTT.

The chain has TRBV6-5 and TRBJ2-7; TRBD1 is a possible D gene (5 bases). The CDR3 is 14 amino acids. Germline V lookup: CDR1 MNHEY, CDR2 SVGAGI. Trimming shortened V by 6 bases and J by 5 bases, and 17 bases separated the two germline ends. Here the CDR3 reads CASRPRSPQDEQYF. The CDR3 DNA is TGTGCCAGCAGGCCGCGGTCCCCACAGGACGAGCAGTACTTC.

V and J are TRBV30 and TRBJ1-4; a possible D gene is TRBD1 (6 bases). The V gene's germline CDR1 is GTSNPN and CDR2 SVGIG (reference sequence). This CDR3 comprises 14 residues. The ends were cut back, 5 bases at V and 1 base at J, with 11 bases in the middle. For the CDR3, the DNA is TGTGCCTGGGGGGGAGGGGGAACTAATGAAAAACTGTTTTTT. This encodes CAWGGGGTNEKLFF.

This clone has only one observation. The chain recombines TRBV11-2 with TRBJ2-7; perhaps TRBD2 as D (6 bases). This CDR3 is built from 13 residues. Trimming removed 3 bases from V and 3 bases from J, with 9 bases in between. The germline CDR1 and CDR2 sequences are SGHAT and FQNNGV. CDR3 region: CASSFSGLYEQYF. CDR3 DNA sequence: TGTGCCAGCAGCTTTTCGGGACTCTACGAGCAGTACTTC.

This clone was counted at least ten times. This sequence joins TRBV10-1 and TRBJ2-7, with TRBD2 identical over 10 bases. This CDR3 comprises 17 residues. The V gene end was trimmed by 0 bases and the J gene end by 2 bases; junction bases not matched to a gene: 7. The germline V gene encodes CDR1 WNHNN and CDR2 SYGVQD (reference sequence). The CDR3 nucleotides are TGCGCCAGCAGTGAGTCAGCTAGCGGGAGATATACCTACGAGCAGTACTTC. Translating gives CASSESASGRYTYEQYF.

The chain links TRBV2 to TRBJ1-1, with a tentative D call TRBD1 (5 bases). V was pared by 3 bases and J by 6 bases, with 8 bases between. From germline, CDR1 is SNHLY and CDR2 FYNNEI. There are 12 residues in the CDR3. The CDR3 DNA follows: TGTGCCAGCAGTGACTTAGGGGCTGAAGCTTTCTTT. Translating it yields CASSDLGAEAFF.

The J gene is TRBJ2-7, the V gene TRBV11-1; possible D gene TRBD2, 6 bases. Germline CDR1 SGHAT, CDR2 FQDESV (reference sequence). This CDR3 region has 13 residues. The V gene lost 4 bases and the J gene lost 4 bases, with 11 bases spanning the gap. The CDR3 bases are TGTGCCAGCAGCTCTAACGCGGGGTACGAGCAGTACTTC. Amino acids: CASSSNAGYEQYF.

V and J are TRBV7-2 and TRBJ1-2; D is unresolved. This CDR3 has 17 residues. In germline, CDR1 is SGHTA, CDR2 FQGNSA. The ends were cut back, 3 bases at V and 5 bases at J, with 22 bases in the middle. The CDR3 DNA reads TGTGCCAGCAGCTTGGACGCCCTGCCCTCAAAGCGGTATGGCTACACCTTC. Its protein is CASSLDALPSKRYGYTF. The complete variable domain, with remaining parts taken from reference TRBV7-2 and TRBJ1-2, reads GAGVSQSPSNKVTEKGKDVELRCDPISGHTALYWYRQSLGQGLEFLIYFQGNSAPDKSGLPSDRFSAERTGGSVSTLTIQRTQQEDSAVYLCASSLDALPSKRYGYTFGSGTRLTVV.

This clone was detected once. The genes are TRBV5-6 and TRBJ2-7; possibly TRBD1 for D (5 bases). The ends were cut back, 5 bases at V and 6 bases at J, with 9 bases in the middle. The germline V gene encodes CDR1 SGHDT and CDR2 YYEEEE. The CDR3 has 11 amino acids. The CDR3 nucleotides are TGTGCCAGCAGTCTCCAGGGCGAGCAGTACTTC. Translation gives CASSLQGEQYF.

The V gene is TRBV9, the J gene TRBJ1-2, with D hard to call. Germline loops: CDR1 SGDLS, CDR2 YYNGEE. CDR3 length: 12 amino acids. Trimming left V 2 bases short and J 8 bases short, with 10 bases between. CDR3 nucleotide sequence: TGTGCCAGCAGCGTGGCCACCGGGGGCTACACCTTC. Protein product: CASSVATGGYTF. Combining the CDR3 with reference TRBV9 and TRBJ1-2 gives the whole variable domain DSGVTQTPKHLITATGQRVTLRCSPRSGDLSVYWYQQSLDQGLQFLIQYYNGEERAKGNILERFSAQQFPDLHSELNLSSLELGDSALYFCASSVATGGYTFGSGTRLTVV.

The chain has TRBV24-1 and TRBJ2-5; 9 positions agree with TRBD2. Germline V CDR1 and CDR2: KGHDR, SFDVKD. The CDR3 length is 15 residues. V lost 4 bases and J lost 1; bases outside the gene matches: 3. CDR3 nucleotide sequence: TGTGCCACCAGTGAGGCTAGCGGGACCCAAGAGACCCAGTACTTC. It yields the protein CATSEASGTQETQYF.

The rearrangement uses TRBV27 and TRBJ1-3, with no clear D. Germline V gene lookup returns CDR1 MNHEY and CDR2 SMNVEV (reference sequence). There are 13 residues in the CDR3. Trimming took 6 bases from V and 3 from J, leaving 9 bases between them. CDR3 sequence: CASSPRNGNTIYF. CDR3 bases: TGTGCCAGCAGCCCGAGGAATGGAAACACCATATATTTT.

This chain connects TRBV30 to TRBJ2-2, with 7 bases matching TRBD1. V shed 5 bases and J 7 bases; nucleotides not matched to a gene: 7. The CDR3 extends over 13 amino acids. CDR1 GTSNPN and CDR2 SVGIG come from the germline V gene (reference sequence). The CDR3 sequence: CAWSGTVLGELFF. The CDR3 bases are TGTGCCTGGTCTGGGACAGTGCTCGGGGAGCTGTTTTTT.

This clone occurred a few times. The chain couples TRBV5-5 to TRBJ2-3; D unresolved. V lost 2 bases, J lost 4 bases, and 8 bases lay in between. There are 13 residues in the CDR3. The germline gives CDR1 SGHKS, CDR2 YYEKEE (reference sequence). The chain's CDR3 is CASSFRSSDTQYF. The CDR3 nucleotides are TGTGCCAGCAGCTTTAGGAGCTCAGATACGCAGTATTTT.

In this sample, this clone turned up a few times. In DNA form, the CDR3 reads TGTGCCATCCAGGATAGCGGGAGCTCGTACAATGAGCAGTTCTTC. Encoded protein: CAIQDSGSSYNEQFF. This rearrangement joins TRBV10-3 to TRBJ2-1; 9 nucleotides agree with TRBD2. CDR1 ENHRY and CDR2 SYGVKD come from the germline V gene. CDR3 size: 15 residues. Germline trimming cut 8 bases from V and 4 bases from J; bases unmatched to any gene: 9.

The table lists this clone with a count of one. The genes are TRBV25-1 and TRBJ1-2, with D hard to call. Trimming cost V 8 bases and J 6 bases, with 19 bases left between them. This CDR3 has 14 residues. Germline CDR1 is MGHDK and CDR2 is SYGVNS. CDR3: CASGPPRFGDGYTF. CDR3 in DNA: TGTGCCAGCGGGCCCCCCAGGTTCGGGGATGGCTACACCTTC.

J is TRBJ2-3 and V is TRBV4-2; the match to TRBD2 covers 11 bases. In germline, CDR1 is LGHNA, CDR2 YNFKEQ. The CDR3 spans 15 residues. Trimming took 6 bases from V and 5 from J; bases not matched to a gene: 7. The CDR3: CASSLAGGPGDTQYF. The CDR3 DNA follows: TGTGCCAGCAGTTTAGCGGGGGGGCCGGGAGATACGCAGTATTTT.

This clone was detected once. CDR3 in amino acids: CASSQRQRATNEKLFF. The CDR3 region has the DNA TGCGCCAGCAGTCAAAGACAGCGAGCAACTAATGAAAAACTGTTTTTT. This sequence joins TRBV23-1 and TRBJ1-4; perhaps TRBD1 as D (5 bases). TRBV23-1 is known as an ORF, though its function is uncertain. The V end lost 2 bases, the J end lost 0 bases, and 10 bases lay between the germline ends. This CDR3 has 16 residues.

The CDR3 sequence: CAWSTNTDTQYF. The CDR3 DNA reads as TGTGCCTGGAGTACAAACACAGATACGCAGTATTTT. This chain links TRBV30 with TRBJ2-3; no definite D call. The germline CDR1 and CDR2 sequences are GTSNPN and SVGIG (reference sequence). The CDR3 is 12 residues long. V was pared by 2 bases and J by 2 bases, with 5 bases between.

The rearrangement uses TRBV7-8 and TRBJ1-1; tentative D call: TRBD1 (5 bases). Germline CDR1 and CDR2: SGHVS and FQNEAQ. The CDR3 is made up of 15 amino acids. The germline V and J ends were trimmed by 0 bases and 3 bases, with 11 bases remaining between them. CDR3 amino acids: CASSLAGAGYTEAFF. The CDR3 DNA reads as TGTGCCAGCAGCTTAGCCGGGGCGGGGTACACTGAAGCTTTCTTT. The complete variable domain, with remaining parts taken from reference TRBV7-8 and TRBJ1-1, reads GAGVSQSPRYKVAKRGQDVALRCDPISGHVSLFWYQQALGQGPEFLTYFQNEAQLDKSGLPSDRFFAERPEGSVSTLKIQRTQQEDSAVYLCASSLAGAGYTEAFFGQGTRLTVV.

This clone was counted only a few times. The chain uses TRBV25-1 and TRBJ2-2; TRBD1 aligns across 8 bases. CDR1 is MGHDK and CDR2 is SYGVNS in the germline V gene. This CDR3 spans 17 amino acids. V dropped 1 base and J dropped 0; count of bases not matched to a gene: 4. CDR3 bases: TGTGCCAGCAGTGAATGGATGACAGGGGCGAACACCGGGGAGCTGTTTTTT. This gives the protein CASSEWMTGANTGELFF.